These T cell receptor beta chains were read from a single sample in a study of blood T cells in healthy people across ages. A single record per CDR3 protein comes from TCRdb applying MiXCR to the 5' RACE reads. Seen here are hundreds of thousands of distinct CDR3 sequences, 20% to 30% observed once, and the top ten hold under 9.5%. These data are also associated with another study on T cells of mothers and their children.

The specimen was blood. These receptors were collected from a boy aged 10-17 years in good health. Both conserved end residues are part of each CDR3. Clone size appears in some rows only: once, few, many, or a class for an expanded clone.

V | size | CDR3
TRBV5-5 | - | CASSLSAGAYNEQFF
TRBV6-6 | few | CATASGAEVYGYTF
TRBV29-1 | few | CSAGTSEGYEQYF
TRBV7-2 | once | CASSFGIDYEQYF
TRBV11-2 | - | CASSPGTKAVDEQFF
TRBV29-1 | few | CSVVSPTSGNFNEQFF
TRBV12-3/TRBV12-4 | few | CASSPEGFGYEQYF
TRBV28 | few | CASRTSYSSYEQYF
TRBV6-5 | few | CASSYSTGTGYGYTF
TRBV7-2 | - | CASSPRGQGPYNEQFF
TRBV5-1 | few | CASSLDGDIGRINYGYTF
TRBV20-1 | - | CSARSVFNTEAFF
TRBV11-2 | few | CASSYARSEAFF
TRBV4-3 | - | CASSQDRQGVEQFF
TRBV29-1 | few | CSVESGRGAQYF
TRBV27 | - | CASSSLPGLASFYNEQFF
TRBV25-1 | few | CASSDPLAGGPGDTQYF
TRBV29-1 | few | CSVEDPGSSTDTQYF
TRBV4-1 | few | CASSPLSSPTGELFF
TRBV12-3/TRBV12-4 | many | CASSLGGGLSYNEQFF
TRBV7-9 | few | CASSLAGREQYF
TRBV21-1 | few | CASSNRRNSYEQYF
TRBV5-1 | - | CASSPTGPYQETQYF
TRBV7-2 | few | CASSTPFNEQFF
TRBV29-1 | few | CSVLGTGESYEQYF
TRBV20-1 | - | CSARAVDRGVINEQFF
TRBV5-1 | many | CASSLTGYFQETQYF
TRBV29-1 | few | CSTDHPGTSGRALTDTQYF
TRBV6-2/TRBV6-3 | - | CASSYSTVDTQYF
TRBV10-3 | - | CATREGAGTGELFF
TRBV7-9 | few | CASWLAGHNEQFF
TRBV12-3/TRBV12-4 | few | CASSFAGMNTGELFF
TRBV19 | - | CASDDRGTSDTQYF
TRBV11-2 | - | CASSLGRNSEQYF
TRBV4-1 | few | CASSQAIQGETQYF
TRBV28 | - | CASSIRDRADTQYF
TRBV4-3 | - | CASSQGELVSETQYF
TRBV5-5 | few | CASSLNVISYEQYF
TRBV12-3/TRBV12-4 | few | CASRPTGGHQPQHF
TRBV25-1 | - | CAGSELADTQYF
TRBV27 | few | CASSSFYSGSSYEQYF
TRBV5-1 | - | CASSLDRNYEQYF
TRBV7-2 | - | CASSSGTGEANYGYTF
TRBV4-1 | few | CASSQVVMSNTEAFF
TRBV27 | few | CASSLGGPAPYNEQFF
TRBV28 | few | CASTSFRYQESQYF
TRBV5-1 | - | CASSSLRRSSYSNYGYTF
TRBV7-9 | - | CASSPRQGRSGANVLTF
TRBV12-5 | few | CASGLGTPYEQYF
TRBV6-6 | - | CASSYSQDREKLFF
TRBV18 | - | CASSLLQESEQYF
TRBV6-6 | - | CASSYSWAGELFF
TRBV24-1 | - | CATSGTSEGTGELFF
TRBV29-1 | - | CSANRASTGELFF
TRBV15 | few | CATSRDQRERDEQFF
TRBV27 | few | CASSRTTGTPYGYTF
TRBV27 | few | CASSLSPQGGTEAFF